The T cell receptor beta chain under discussion was sequenced for a study of blood T cell repertoires in COVID-19. Study summary: PBMCs, B-cell-depleted T cells, or T cells were the source of the cDNA or gDNA that made up the material.

Only a few counts were recorded for this clone. The length of the CDR3 is 16 residues. CDR1 and CDR2 from the germline V gene are MGHDK and SYGVNS. Trimming removed 4 bases from V and 4 bases from J; junction bases left unmatched: 7. Original methodology: Scientists estimated how many nucleated cells there were by amplifying reference gene primers. Assay used: immunoSEQ multiplex PCR; TCRdb lists only in-frame clones, some missing. V and J calls and clone size come straight from that table; D and trimming were deduced from the DNA. The sample contains 81,000 or so clones, 70% to 90% of which appear only once.

The material sequenced was peripheral blood. The rearrangement uses TRBV25-1 and TRBJ2-1, with TRBD2 identical over 10 bases. The TCR sequence derives from a human donor in a cohort sampled during active COVID-19. The CDR3 region is CASSAAGGTYYNEQFF. The CDR3 DNA follows: TGTGCCAGCAGTGCAGCGGGGGGGACCTATTACAATGAGCAGTTCTTC.